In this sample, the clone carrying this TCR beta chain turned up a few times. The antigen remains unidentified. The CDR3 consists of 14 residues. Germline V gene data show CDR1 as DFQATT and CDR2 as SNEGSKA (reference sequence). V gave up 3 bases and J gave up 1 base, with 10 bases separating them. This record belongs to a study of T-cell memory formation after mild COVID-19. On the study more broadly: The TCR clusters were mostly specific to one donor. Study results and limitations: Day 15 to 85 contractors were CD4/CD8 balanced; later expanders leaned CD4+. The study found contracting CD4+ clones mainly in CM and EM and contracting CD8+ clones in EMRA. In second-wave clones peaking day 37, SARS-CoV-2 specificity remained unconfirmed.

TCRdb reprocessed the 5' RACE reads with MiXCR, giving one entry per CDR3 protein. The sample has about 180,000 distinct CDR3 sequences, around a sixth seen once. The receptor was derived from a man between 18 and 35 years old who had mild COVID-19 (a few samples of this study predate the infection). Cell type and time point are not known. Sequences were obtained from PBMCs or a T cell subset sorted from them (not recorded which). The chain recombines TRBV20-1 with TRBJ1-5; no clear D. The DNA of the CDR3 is TGCAGTGCTAGTCGGGAGGGAAGCAATCAGCCCCAGCATTTT. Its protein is CSASREGSNQPQHF.